The entry below gives a single T cell receptor beta chain sequence along with its context. What it binds is not known. CDR3 length: 14 amino acids. Germline V gene sequence: CDR1 SEHNR, CDR2 FQNEAQ (reference sequence). Trimming took 10 bases from V and 2 from J, leaving 16 bases between them. The record originates from a study of T cell responses to AZD1222 COVID-19 vaccine. Notes on the study in general: Donor demographics were predominantly white British with a female majority; clonal diversity may be underestimated.

The protocol was immunoSEQ multiplex PCR, while the TCRdb copy is restricted to in-frame clones and leaves out a portion. Of approximately 140,000 clones listed, roughly 94% were seen once; the top ten hold about 1.3%. The sequenced sample was peripheral blood, obtained on day 0 of AZD1222 vaccination. The rearrangement joins TRBV7-9 to TRBJ2-3; possibly TRBD2 for D (6 bases). The TCR sequence derives from an adult in good health. The CDR3 DNA reads as TGTGCCACCCAACGGGGACTTTACACAGATACGCAGTATTTT. Its translation: CATQRGLYTDTQYF.